This T cell receptor (beta chain) was recovered during a study of CD4 T cells in relation to SARS-CoV-2 and coronaviruses. Notes on this clone: Its antigen is not identified.

Unexposed donor CD4+ T cells date from about 2011-2019, before the COVID-19 pandemic. Isolation of CD4+ T cells took place after roughly nine days in culture. In germline, CDR1 is SGHRS, CDR2 YFSETQ. The CDR3 contains 14 residues. The V and J ends lost 4 bases and 0 bases respectively, with 11 bases between them. Libraries were prepared by immunoSEQ multiplex PCR; TCRdb keeps only in-frame clonotypes and omits some of them. The sample includes 9,500 to 15,000 clones, roughly 71% of them seen just once. The TCR was taken from a human donor in good health. The rearrangement joins TRBV5-1 to TRBJ2-7, with a possible D match to TRBD1 (5 bases). Sequencing was done on a sample of CD4+ T cells from PBMCs, cultured in vitro. The chain's CDR3 is CASSVQASSYEQYF. The CDR3 coding sequence is TGCGCCAGCAGCGTACAGGCGAGCTCCTACGAGCAGTACTTC.